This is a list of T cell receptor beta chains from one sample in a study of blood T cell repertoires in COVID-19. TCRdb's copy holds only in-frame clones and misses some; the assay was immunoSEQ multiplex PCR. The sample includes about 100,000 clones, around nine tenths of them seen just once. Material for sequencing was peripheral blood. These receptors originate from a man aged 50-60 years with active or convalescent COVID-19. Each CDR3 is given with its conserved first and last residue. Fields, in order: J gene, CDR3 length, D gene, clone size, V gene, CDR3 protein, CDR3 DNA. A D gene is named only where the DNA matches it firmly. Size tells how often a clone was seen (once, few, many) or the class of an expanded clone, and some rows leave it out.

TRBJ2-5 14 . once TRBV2 CASSPGGVGETQYF TGTGCCAGCAGCCCCGGAGGGGTAGGAGAGACCCAGTACTTC
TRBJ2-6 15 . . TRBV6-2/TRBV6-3 CASSHYMSGANVLTF TGTGCCAGCAGCCACTACATGTCTGGGGCCAACGTCCTGACTTTC
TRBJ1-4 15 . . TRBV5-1 CASSLGRGQYEKLFF TGCGCCAGCAGCTTGGGGCGGGGTCAGTATGAAAAACTGTTTTTT
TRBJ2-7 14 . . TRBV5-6 CASGRGGSSYEQYF TGTGCCAGCGGGAGGGGGGGTTCGTCCTACGAGCAGTACTTC
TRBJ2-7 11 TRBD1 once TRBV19 CAAGTAYEQYF TGTGCCGCCGGGACAGCCTACGAGCAGTACTTC
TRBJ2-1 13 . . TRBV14 CASSQTGYNEQFF TGTGCCAGCAGCCAAACAGGGTACAATGAGCAGTTCTTC
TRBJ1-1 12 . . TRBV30 CAWRGQNTEAFF TGTGCCTGGAGGGGACAGAACACTGAAGCTTTCTTT
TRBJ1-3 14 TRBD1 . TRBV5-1 CASSPGQGWNTIYF TGCGCCAGCAGCCCGGGACAGGGATGGAACACCATATATTTT
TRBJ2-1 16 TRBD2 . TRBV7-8 CASSLGAGGPYNEQFF TGTGCCAGCAGCTTAGGCGCGGGGGGCCCGTACAATGAGCAGTTCTTC
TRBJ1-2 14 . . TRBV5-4 CASSSGGVNYGYTF TGTGCCAGCAGCTCGGGGGGGGTGAACTATGGCTACACCTTC
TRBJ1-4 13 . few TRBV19 CASSSQGNEKLFF TGTGCCAGTAGTAGCCAGGGGAACGAAAAACTGTTTTTT
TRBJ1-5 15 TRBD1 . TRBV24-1 CATSETGVGNQPQHF TGTGCCACCAGTGAGACAGGGGTCGGCAATCAGCCCCAGCATTTT
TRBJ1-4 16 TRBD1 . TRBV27 CASGDRGRATNEKLFF TGTGCCAGCGGCGACAGGGGTCGTGCAACTAATGAAAAACTGTTTTTT
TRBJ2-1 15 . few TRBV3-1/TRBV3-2 CASRIPGSSYNEQFF TGTGCCAGCAGAATTCCGGGGAGCTCCTACAATGAGCAGTTCTTC
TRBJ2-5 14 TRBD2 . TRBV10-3 CAISESGGLETQYF TGTGCCATCAGTGAGTCGGGAGGGCTGGAGACCCAGTACTTC
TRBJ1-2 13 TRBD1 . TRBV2 CASSEYRGYGYTF TGTGCCAGCAGTGAATACAGGGGGTATGGCTACACCTTC
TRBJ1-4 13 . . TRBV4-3 CVSSQGQDEKLFF TGCGTCAGCAGCCAAGGTCAGGATGAAAAACTGTTTTTT
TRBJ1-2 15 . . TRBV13 CASSQGRVANYGYTF TGTGCCAGCAGCCAGGGCAGGGTGGCTAACTATGGCTACACCTTC
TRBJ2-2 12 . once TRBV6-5 CASTIQSGELFF TGTGCCAGCACCATACAGTCCGGGGAGCTGTTTTTT
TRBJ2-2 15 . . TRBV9 CASSVGGATTGELFF TGTGCCAGCAGCGTAGGCGGGGCAACCACCGGGGAGCTGTTTTTT
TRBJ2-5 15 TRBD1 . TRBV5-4 CASSLAVTGKETQYF TGTGCCAGCAGCTTGGCCGTGACAGGGAAAGAGACCCAGTACTTC
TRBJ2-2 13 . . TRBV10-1 CASREGASGELFF TGCGCCAGCAGGGAGGGGGCAAGCGGGGAGCTGTTTTTT
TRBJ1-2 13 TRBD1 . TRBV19 CASSMTGGNGYTF TGTGCCAGTAGTATGACAGGGGGCAATGGCTACACCTTC
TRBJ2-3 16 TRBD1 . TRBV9 CASSTRTGGGTDTQYF TGTGCCAGCAGCACCCGGACAGGGGGTGGCACAGATACGCAGTATTTT
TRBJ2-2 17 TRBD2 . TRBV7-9 CASSWATSGGDTGELFF TGTGCCAGCAGCTGGGCGACTAGCGGGGGGGACACCGGGGAGCTGTTTTTT
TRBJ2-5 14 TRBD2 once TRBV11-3 CASSNGGARETQYF TGTGCCAGCAGCAACGGGGGGGCCCGAGAGACCCAGTACTTC
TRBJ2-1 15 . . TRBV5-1 CASSLAQGPYNEQFF TGCGCCAGCAGCTTGGCCCAGGGTCCCTACAATGAGCAGTTCTTC
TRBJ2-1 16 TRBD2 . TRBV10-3 CAINAGGLVSYNEQFF TGTGCCATCAACGCGGGGGGGTTGGTATCCTACAATGAGCAGTTCTTC
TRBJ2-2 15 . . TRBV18 CASSPDRMNTGELFF TGTGCCAGCTCACCAGACAGGATGAACACCGGGGAGCTGTTTTTT
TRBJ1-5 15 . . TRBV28 CASSTGNGNNQPQHF TGTGCCAGCAGTACGGGTAATGGAAACAATCAGCCCCAGCATTTT
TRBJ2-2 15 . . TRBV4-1 CASSVTGEYTGELFF TGCGCCAGCAGCGTGACGGGGGAGTACACCGGGGAGCTGTTTTTT
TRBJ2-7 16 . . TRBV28 CASSPRVRAPSYEQYF TGTGCCAGCAGTCCCCGGGTGCGAGCGCCCTCCTACGAGCAGTACTTC
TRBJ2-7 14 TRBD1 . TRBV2 CASSVGTGDYEQYF TGTGCCAGCAGTGTCGGGACAGGGGACTACGAGCAGTACTTC
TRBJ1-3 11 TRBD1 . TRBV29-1 CSVDYRGTIYF TGCAGCGTGGATTACAGGGGCACCATATATTTT
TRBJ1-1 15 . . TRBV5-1 CASSGGDNANTEAFF TGCGCCAGCAGCGGGGGGGACAACGCGAACACTGAAGCTTTCTTT
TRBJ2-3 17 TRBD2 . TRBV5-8 CASSQGTSGGATDTQYF TGTGCCAGCAGCCAGGGGACTAGCGGGGGGGCCACAGATACGCAGTATTTT
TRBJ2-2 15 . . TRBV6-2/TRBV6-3 CASSSGRENTGELFF TGTGCCAGCAGTTCAGGCAGGGAGAACACCGGGGAGCTGTTTTTT
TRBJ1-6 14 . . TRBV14 CASSFGRGGSPLHF TGTGCCAGCAGCTTTGGACGGGGGGGATCACCCCTCCACTTT
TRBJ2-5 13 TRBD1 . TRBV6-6 CASRAGGQETQYF TGTGCCAGCAGGGCAGGGGGCCAAGAGACCCAGTACTTC
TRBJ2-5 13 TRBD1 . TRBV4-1 CASSKQGGETQYF TGCGCCAGCAGCAAACAGGGGGGAGAGACCCAGTACTTC